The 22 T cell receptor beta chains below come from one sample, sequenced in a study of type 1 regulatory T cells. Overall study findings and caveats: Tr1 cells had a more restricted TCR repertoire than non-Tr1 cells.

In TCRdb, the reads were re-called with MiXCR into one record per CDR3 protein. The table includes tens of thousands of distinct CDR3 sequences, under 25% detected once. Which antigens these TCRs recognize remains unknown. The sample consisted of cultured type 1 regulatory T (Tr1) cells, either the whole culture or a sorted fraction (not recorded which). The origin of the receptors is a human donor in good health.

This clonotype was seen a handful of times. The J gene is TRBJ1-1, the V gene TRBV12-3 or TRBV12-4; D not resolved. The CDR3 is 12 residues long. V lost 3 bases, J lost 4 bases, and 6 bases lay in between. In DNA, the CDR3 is TGTGCCAGCAGTTTTTCAGGCACTGAAGCTTTCTTT. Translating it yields CASSFSGTEAFF.

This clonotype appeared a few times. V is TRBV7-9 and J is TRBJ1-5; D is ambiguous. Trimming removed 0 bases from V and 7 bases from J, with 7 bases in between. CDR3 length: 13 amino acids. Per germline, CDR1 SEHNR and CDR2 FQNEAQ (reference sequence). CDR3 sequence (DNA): TGTGCCAGCAGCTTAGCGCAAGAGCAGCCCCAGCATTTT. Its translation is CASSLAQEQPQHF.

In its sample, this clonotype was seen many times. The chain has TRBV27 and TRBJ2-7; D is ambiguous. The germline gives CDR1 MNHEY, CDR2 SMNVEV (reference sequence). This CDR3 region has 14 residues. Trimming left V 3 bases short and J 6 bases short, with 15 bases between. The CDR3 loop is CASSLSSAPGEQYF. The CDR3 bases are TGTGCCAGCAGTTTGTCCTCGGCCCCCGGCGAGCAGTACTTC.

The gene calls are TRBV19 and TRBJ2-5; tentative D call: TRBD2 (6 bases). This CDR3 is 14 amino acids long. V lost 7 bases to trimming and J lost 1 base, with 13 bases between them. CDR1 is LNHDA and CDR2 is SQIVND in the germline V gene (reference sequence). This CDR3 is CASKTGAAQETQYF. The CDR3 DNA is TGTGCCAGTAAAACGGGAGCGGCCCAAGAGACCCAGTACTTC.

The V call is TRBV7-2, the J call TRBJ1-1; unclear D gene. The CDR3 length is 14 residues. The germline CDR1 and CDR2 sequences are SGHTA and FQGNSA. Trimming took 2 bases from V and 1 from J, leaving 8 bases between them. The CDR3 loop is CASSLIQKNTEAFF. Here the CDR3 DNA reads TGTGCCAGCAGCTTAATACAGAAGAACACTGAAGCTTTCTTT.

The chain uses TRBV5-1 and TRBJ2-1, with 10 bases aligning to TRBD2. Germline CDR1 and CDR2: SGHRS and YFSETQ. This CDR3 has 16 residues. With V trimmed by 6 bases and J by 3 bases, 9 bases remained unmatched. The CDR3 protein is CASTQTLAGGYNEQFF. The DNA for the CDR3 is TGCGCCAGCACCCAAACTTTAGCGGGAGGCTACAATGAGCAGTTCTTC.

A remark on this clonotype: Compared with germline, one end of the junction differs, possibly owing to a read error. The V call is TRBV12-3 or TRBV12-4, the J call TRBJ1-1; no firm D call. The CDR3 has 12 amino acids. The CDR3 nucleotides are TGTGCCAGCAGTCTAGCAGATACTGAAGCTTTCTTT. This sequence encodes CASSLADTEAFF.

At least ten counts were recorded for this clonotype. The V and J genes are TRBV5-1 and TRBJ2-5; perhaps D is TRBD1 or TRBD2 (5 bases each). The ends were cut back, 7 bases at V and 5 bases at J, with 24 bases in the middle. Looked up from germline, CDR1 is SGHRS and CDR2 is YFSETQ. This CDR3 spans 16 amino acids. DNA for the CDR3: TGCGCCAGCCGACTACAGGCGACTGGCTCTCTGGAGACCCAGTACTTC. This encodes CASRLQATGSLETQYF.

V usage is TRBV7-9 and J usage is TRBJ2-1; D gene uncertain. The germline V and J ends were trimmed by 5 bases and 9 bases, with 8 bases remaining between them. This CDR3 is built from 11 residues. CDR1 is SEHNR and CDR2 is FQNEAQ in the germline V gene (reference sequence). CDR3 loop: CASSPSTEQFF. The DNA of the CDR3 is TGTGCCAGCAGCCCCAGCACTGAGCAGTTCTTC.

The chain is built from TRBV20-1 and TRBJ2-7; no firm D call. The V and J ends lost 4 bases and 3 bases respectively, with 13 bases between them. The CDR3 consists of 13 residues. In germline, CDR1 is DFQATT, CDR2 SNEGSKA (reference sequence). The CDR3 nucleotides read TGCAGTGCTATACGTTATATGGGCTACGAGCAGTACTTC. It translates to CSAIRYMGYEQYF.

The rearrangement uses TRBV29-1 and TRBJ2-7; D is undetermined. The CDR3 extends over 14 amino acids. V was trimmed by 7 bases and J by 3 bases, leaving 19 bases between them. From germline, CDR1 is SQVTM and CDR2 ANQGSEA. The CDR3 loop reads CSAMDGQPIYEQYF. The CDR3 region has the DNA TGCAGCGCCATGGACGGTCAACCCATCTACGAGCAGTACTTC.

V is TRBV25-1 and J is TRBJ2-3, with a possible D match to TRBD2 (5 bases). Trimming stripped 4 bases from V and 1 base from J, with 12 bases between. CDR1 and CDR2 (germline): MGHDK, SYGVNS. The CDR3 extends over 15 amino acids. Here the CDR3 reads CASSASLVGTDTQYF. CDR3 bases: TGTGCCAGCAGTGCTTCACTAGTGGGCACAGATACGCAGTATTTT.

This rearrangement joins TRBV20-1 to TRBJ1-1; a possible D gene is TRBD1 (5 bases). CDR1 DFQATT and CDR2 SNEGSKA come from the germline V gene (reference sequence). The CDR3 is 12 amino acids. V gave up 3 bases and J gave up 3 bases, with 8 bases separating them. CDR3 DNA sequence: TGCAGTGCTAGCAGGGTATACACTGAAGCTTTCTTT. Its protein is CSASRVYTEAFF.

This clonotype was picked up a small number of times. CDR3: CASSFTVYNEQFF. The CDR3 nucleotides read TGTGCCAGCAGCTTCACAGTCTACAATGAGCAGTTCTTC. V gene TRBV7-2 combines with J gene TRBJ2-1, with no clear D. CDR1 and CDR2 from the germline V gene are SGHTA and FQGNSA. Trimming shortened V by 3 bases and J by 3 bases, and 6 bases separated the two germline ends. CDR3 size: 13 residues.

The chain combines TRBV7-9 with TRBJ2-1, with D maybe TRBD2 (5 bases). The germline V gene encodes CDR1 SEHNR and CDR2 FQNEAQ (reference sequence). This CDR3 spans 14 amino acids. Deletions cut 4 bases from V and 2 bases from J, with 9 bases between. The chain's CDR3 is CASSSGYPYNEQFF. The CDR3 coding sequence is TGTGCCAGCAGCTCGGGGTATCCCTACAATGAGCAGTTCTTC.

CDR3 coding DNA: TGTGCCAGCAGCGCCCCAGGCTTAGAAGGATACAATGAGCAGTTCTTC. Translating gives CASSAPGLEGYNEQFF. V usage is TRBV9 and J usage is TRBJ2-1; the D is unclear. Germline-derived CDR1 and CDR2 are SGDLS and YYNGEE. The germline V and J ends were trimmed by 3 bases and 4 bases, with 17 bases remaining between them. CDR3 size: 16 residues.

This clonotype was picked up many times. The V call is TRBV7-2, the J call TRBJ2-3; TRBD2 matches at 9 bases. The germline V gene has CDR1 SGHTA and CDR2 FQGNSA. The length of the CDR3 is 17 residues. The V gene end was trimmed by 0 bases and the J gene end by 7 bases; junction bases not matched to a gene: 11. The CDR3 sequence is CASSLAYRSSGTNTQYF. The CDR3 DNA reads TGTGCCAGCAGCTTAGCGTACCGGTCTAGCGGGACTAATACGCAGTATTTT. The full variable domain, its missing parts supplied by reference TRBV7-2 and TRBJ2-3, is GAGVSQSPSNKVTEKGKDVELRCDPISGHTALYWYRQSLGQGLEFLIYFQGNSAPDKSGLPSDRFSAERTGGSVSTLTIQRTQQEDSAVYLCASSLAYRSSGTNTQYFGPGTRLTVL.

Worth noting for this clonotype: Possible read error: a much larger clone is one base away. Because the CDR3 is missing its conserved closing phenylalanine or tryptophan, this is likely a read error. The CDR3 here is CASSLMGAGYNEQFI. CDR3 nucleotide sequence: TGCGCCAGCAGCTTGATGGGGGCCGGTTACAATGAGCAGTTCATC. The V and J genes are TRBV5-1 and TRBJ2-1; the D gene is possibly TRBD1 (6 bases). The V end lost 1 base, the J end lost 4 bases, and 12 bases lay between the germline ends. The CDR3 is 15 amino acids. Germline V gene data show CDR1 as SGHRS and CDR2 as YFSETQ.

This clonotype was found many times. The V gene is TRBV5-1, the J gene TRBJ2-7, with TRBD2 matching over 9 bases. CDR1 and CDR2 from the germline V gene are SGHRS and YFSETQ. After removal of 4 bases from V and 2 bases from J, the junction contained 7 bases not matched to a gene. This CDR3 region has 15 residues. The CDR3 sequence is CASSLGASGTYEQYF. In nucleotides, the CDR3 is TGCGCCAGCAGCCTAGGGGCTAGCGGGACCTACGAGCAGTACTTC.

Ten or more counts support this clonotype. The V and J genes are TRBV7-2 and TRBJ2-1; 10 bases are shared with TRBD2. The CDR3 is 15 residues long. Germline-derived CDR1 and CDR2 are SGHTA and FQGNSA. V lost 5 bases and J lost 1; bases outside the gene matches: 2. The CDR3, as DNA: TGTGCCAGCAGCCCGGGACTAGCGTCCTACAATGAGCAGTTCTTC. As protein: CASSPGLASYNEQFF.

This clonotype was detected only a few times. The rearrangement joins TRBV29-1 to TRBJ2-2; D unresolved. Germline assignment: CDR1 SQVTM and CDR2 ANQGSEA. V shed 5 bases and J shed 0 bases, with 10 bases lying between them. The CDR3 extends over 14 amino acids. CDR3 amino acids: CSVKSGANTGELFF. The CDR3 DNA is TGCAGCGTTAAATCTGGGGCGAACACCGGGGAGCTGTTTTTT.

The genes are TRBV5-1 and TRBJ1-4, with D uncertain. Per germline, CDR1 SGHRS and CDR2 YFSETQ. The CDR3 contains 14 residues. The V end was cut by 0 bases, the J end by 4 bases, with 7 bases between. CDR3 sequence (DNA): TGCGCCAGCAGCTTGGGGCAGTATAATGAAAAACTGTTTTTT. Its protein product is CASSLGQYNEKLFF.